A single sample gave rise to the 10 T cell receptor beta chains below, sequenced in a study of STAT5B mutations in CD4+ large granular lymphocyte leukemia. The table came from immunoSEQ multiplex PCR; TCRdb's copy has only in-frame clones and leaves some out. This table has about 31,000 clones, about 74% appearing once. The sample taken for sequencing was CD4+ T cells from blood buffy coats. The receptors stem from a human donor in good health.

This chain joins TRBV25-1 and TRBJ2-1; 8 nucleotides match TRBD2. CDR1 is MGHDK, CDR2 SYGVNS, per germline. The trim removed 2 bases at V and 2 bases at J, leaving 5 bases unmatched. The CDR3 covers 16 residues. Here the CDR3 DNA reads TGTGCCAGCAGTGAACAGGGTAGCGGGGCCTACAATGAGCAGTTCTTC. This translates into CASSEQGSGAYNEQFF.

The chain employs TRBV6-5 and TRBJ2-3, with D possibly called TRBD1 or TRBD2 (5 bases each). V was cut by 0 bases and J by 6 bases, with 7 bases left in between. This CDR3 region has 13 residues. In germline, CDR1 is MNHEY, CDR2 SVGAGI. CDR3 amino acids: CASSYSGRDTQYF. Here the CDR3 DNA reads TGTGCCAGCAGTTACTCGGGACGGGATACGCAGTATTTT.

The V call is TRBV29-1, the J call TRBJ1-1; tentatively, D is TRBD1 (5 bases). CDR1 is SQVTM and CDR2 is ANQGSEA in the germline V gene. CDR3 size: 15 residues. Trimming took off 4 bases at V and 4 bases at J, with 19 bases between the two ends. DNA of the CDR3: TGCAGCGTTGGAAGTTGGCAGGGTGCGTTCACTGAAGCTTTCTTT. Its translation: CSVGSWQGAFTEAFF.

The chain links TRBV2 to TRBJ1-5, with D hard to call. From germline, CDR1 is SNHLY and CDR2 FYNNEI. The CDR3 spans 13 residues. V was trimmed by 5 bases and J by 4 bases, leaving 9 bases between them. The CDR3, as DNA: TGTGCCAGCAGTTGGGAGGCGAATCAGCCCCAGCATTTT. Protein sequence: CASSWEANQPQHF.

This chain joins TRBV12-5 and TRBJ2-3, with TRBD2 matching over 13 bases. This CDR3 is 16 amino acids long. V lost 5 bases to trimming and J lost 1 base; unmatched junction nucleotides: 3. Germline V gene data show CDR1 as LGHNT and CDR2 as FRNRAP. CDR3 loop: CASGPGTSGGTDTQYF. CDR3 nucleotides: TGTGCTAGTGGTCCCGGGACTAGCGGGGGCACAGATACGCAGTATTTT.

This rearrangement joins TRBV28 to TRBJ1-2; D possibly corresponds to TRBD1 (5 bases). V was clipped by 6 bases and J by 2 bases, with 16 bases between them. The CDR3 runs 15 residues. Per the germline V gene, CDR1 is MDHEN and CDR2 is SYDVKM. The CDR3 region is CASSPRDGENYGYTF. Here the CDR3 DNA reads TGTGCCAGCAGCCCCAGGGACGGGGAGAACTATGGCTACACCTTC.

The V gene is TRBV19, the J gene TRBJ1-5; possibly TRBD1 for D (5 bases). The V gene lost 5 bases and the J gene lost 7 bases, with 6 bases spanning the gap. There are 11 residues in the CDR3. Germline lookup yields CDR1 LNHDA and CDR2 SQIVND (reference sequence). In DNA form, the CDR3 reads TGTGCCAGTAGTTCAGGGCAGCCCCAGCATTTT. Translation: CASSSGQPQHF.

This clone was counted a single time. V is TRBV11-1 and J is TRBJ2-3, with 7 positions matching TRBD2. Trimming took 5 bases from V and 1 from J; bases not matched to a gene: 9. The CDR3 loop spans 16 amino acids. Germline V lookup: CDR1 SGHAT, CDR2 FQDESV (reference sequence). CDR3 DNA sequence: TGTGCCAGCAGCCTACAAGGGAGGGTAGGCACAGATACGCAGTATTTT. This codes for CASSLQGRVGTDTQYF.

The J gene is TRBJ2-1, the V gene TRBV28, with TRBD1 identical over 9 bases. Germline loops: CDR1 MDHEN, CDR2 SYDVKM. This CDR3 has 13 residues. The V gene end was trimmed by 10 bases and the J gene end by 9 bases; junction bases not matched to a gene: 10. CDR3 sequence: CATGQGSRSEQFF. The DNA of the CDR3 is TGTGCCACCGGACAGGGGAGTAGAAGTGAGCAGTTCTTC.

In its sample, this clone was seen once. The chain combines TRBV15 with TRBJ2-3, with 8 bases that match TRBD2. The CDR3 loop spans 16 amino acids. The junction had 4 bases not matched to a gene; V was cut back by 1 base and J by 1 base. Germline V gene sequence: CDR1 LNHNV, CDR2 YYDKDF (reference sequence). DNA of the CDR3: TGTGCCACCAGCAGAGTCCTAGCGGGCCGCACAGATACGCAGTATTTT. This sequence encodes CATSRVLAGRTDTQYF.